This is a list of T cell receptor beta chains from one sample in a study of regulatory T cells in long-lasting Graves disease. TCRdb recomputed calls from the multiplex PCR reads with MiXCR, one row per CDR3 protein. This table has 450,000 or so distinct CDR3 sequences, roughly 20% appearing once. This material consisted of peripheral blood mononuclear cells (PBMCs), taken when the disease was refractory, from a patient treated with antithyroid drugs. The receptors stem from a female donor with Graves disease. CDR3s include the opening cysteine and the closing phenylalanine or tryptophan. Each record gives: J gene, V gene, CDR3 protein.

j_call: TRBJ1-5
v_call: TRBV6-1
cdr3_aa: CASTAEGYSNQPQHF

j_call: TRBJ1-4
v_call: TRBV12-3/TRBV12-4
cdr3_aa: CASKRGTVNEKLFF

j_call: TRBJ2-2
v_call: TRBV29-1
cdr3_aa: CSVGNTGELFF

j_call: TRBJ2-6
v_call: TRBV10-3
cdr3_aa: CAISEPGIMGANVLTF

j_call: TRBJ1-1
v_call: TRBV27
cdr3_aa: CASSQQGALTEAFF

j_call: TRBJ2-7
v_call: TRBV4-3
cdr3_aa: CASSQEGPGQGDYEQYF

j_call: TRBJ1-4
v_call: TRBV28
cdr3_aa: CASKTPGATNEKLFF

j_call: TRBJ2-7
v_call: TRBV19
cdr3_aa: CASSGDRDRSSYEQYF

j_call: TRBJ2-7
v_call: TRBV5-1
cdr3_aa: CASSLAIASYEQYF

j_call: TRBJ1-1
v_call: TRBV27
cdr3_aa: CASTTRGDTEAFF

j_call: TRBJ2-5
v_call: TRBV11-1
cdr3_aa: CASSLLPRSYQETQYF

j_call: TRBJ2-7
v_call: TRBV2
cdr3_aa: CASSEAFTGFYEQYF

j_call: TRBJ2-7
v_call: TRBV6-1
cdr3_aa: CASSSLAGSIAYEQYF

j_call: TRBJ1-2
v_call: TRBV14
cdr3_aa: CASSQGTGYTYGYTF

j_call: TRBJ2-5
v_call: TRBV7-2
cdr3_aa: CASSETPPGTEQETQYF

j_call: TRBJ1-3
v_call: TRBV7-2
cdr3_aa: CASSLEQRRNTIYF

j_call: TRBJ1-3
v_call: TRBV29-1
cdr3_aa: CSVAQGASGNTIYF

j_call: TRBJ1-5
v_call: TRBV7-2
cdr3_aa: CASSAGSRNQPQHF

j_call: TRBJ2-3
v_call: TRBV29-1
cdr3_aa: CSVDLGWVDTQYF

j_call: TRBJ2-7
v_call: TRBV3-1
cdr3_aa: CASSQGGRSEQYF

j_call: TRBJ2-7
v_call: TRBV28
cdr3_aa: CASSSPISLSRGREQYF

j_call: TRBJ2-1
v_call: TRBV6-2/TRBV6-3
cdr3_aa: CASSSQGSFYNEQFF

j_call: TRBJ2-6
v_call: TRBV2
cdr3_aa: CASSRTGAGANALTF

j_call: TRBJ2-2
v_call: TRBV7-7
cdr3_aa: CASSVAGVAGELFF

j_call: TRBJ2-5
v_call: TRBV6-5
cdr3_aa: CASSYSSGSDFGTQYF

j_call: TRBJ2-7
v_call: TRBV27
cdr3_aa: CASSDFGGRPSYEQYF

j_call: TRBJ2-7
v_call: TRBV4-1
cdr3_aa: CASRAMESSYEQYF

j_call: TRBJ2-1
v_call: TRBV20-1
cdr3_aa: CSARRTALGVSGGNEQFF

j_call: TRBJ2-5
v_call: TRBV29-1
cdr3_aa: CSVEGRREDQETQYF

j_call: TRBJ2-2
v_call: TRBV19
cdr3_aa: CASSISTNTGELFF

j_call: TRBJ2-7
v_call: TRBV28
cdr3_aa: CASSEQPNGFYEQYF

j_call: TRBJ1-1
v_call: TRBV14
cdr3_aa: CASSSKPNTEAFF

j_call: TRBJ1-1
v_call: TRBV29-1
cdr3_aa: CSVGLFSGTEAFF

j_call: TRBJ2-3
v_call: TRBV5-1
cdr3_aa: CASSSTSGRSTDTQYF

j_call: TRBJ2-7
v_call: TRBV7-9
cdr3_aa: CASSLGSGYYEQYF

j_call: TRBJ2-7
v_call: TRBV28
cdr3_aa: CASTPGNSYEQYF

j_call: TRBJ1-1
v_call: TRBV27
cdr3_aa: CASSLPMGQGFGEAFF

j_call: TRBJ2-7
v_call: TRBV7-3
cdr3_aa: CASSLAGTGGYEQYF

j_call: TRBJ2-4
v_call: TRBV6-1
cdr3_aa: CASTRGLAGNIQYF

j_call: TRBJ2-1
v_call: TRBV20-1
cdr3_aa: CSARVAGDGEQFF

j_call: TRBJ2-2
v_call: TRBV6-1
cdr3_aa: CASRLKQLTGELFF

j_call: TRBJ1-5
v_call: TRBV27
cdr3_aa: CASSGGGGYNQPQHF

j_call: TRBJ2-7
v_call: TRBV27
cdr3_aa: CASSSRQGFVQYF

j_call: TRBJ2-7
v_call: TRBV7-9
cdr3_aa: CASGGRVEEPEQYF

j_call: TRBJ1-5
v_call: TRBV20-1
cdr3_aa: CSAVTGVNQPQHF

j_call: TRBJ2-7
v_call: TRBV6-1
cdr3_aa: CASSTGPNGLEQYF

j_call: TRBJ2-7
v_call: TRBV6-2/TRBV6-3
cdr3_aa: CASSLTPGQGPYEQYF

j_call: TRBJ2-2
v_call: TRBV28
cdr3_aa: CASSLNRGRTGELFF

j_call: TRBJ1-4
v_call: TRBV5-1
cdr3_aa: CASSLVGLATNEKLFF

j_call: TRBJ2-5
v_call: TRBV20-1
cdr3_aa: CSAGGLAGGPSQYF

j_call: TRBJ1-1
v_call: TRBV2
cdr3_aa: CASENTEAFF

j_call: TRBJ1-5
v_call: TRBV19
cdr3_aa: CASSMWQGGQPQHF

j_call: TRBJ2-2
v_call: TRBV27
cdr3_aa: CASSPRDRVPGELFF

j_call: TRBJ2-2
v_call: TRBV7-3
cdr3_aa: CASSLKPELAGDTGELFF

j_call: TRBJ2-2
v_call: TRBV6-1
cdr3_aa: CASSGTAGISGELFF

j_call: TRBJ2-1
v_call: TRBV28
cdr3_aa: CASRGGTGTANEQFF

j_call: TRBJ2-7
v_call: TRBV24-1
cdr3_aa: CATSDRSRDEQYF